This T cell receptor beta chain was sequenced for a study of blood T cell repertoires in COVID-19. For the study at large: Italy, Spain and the United States were the sources of the convalescent and acute COVID-19 samples. PBMCs, B-cell-depleted T cells, or T cells provided the cDNA or gDNA that made up the material.

Per the original data handling: Amplification of reference gene primers was used by the study to estimate nucleated cell counts. TCRdb's copy holds only in-frame clones and misses some; the assay was immunoSEQ multiplex PCR. That table supplies the V and J calls and clone size; D and trimming were determined from the DNA. The sample lists around 130,000 clones, more than 70% occurring once. V dropped 2 bases and J dropped 7 bases, with 9 bases sitting between them. Germline lookup yields CDR1 GTSNPN and CDR2 SVGIG (reference sequence). CDR3 length equals 13 residues. This rearrangement joins TRBV30 to TRBJ1-6, with D perhaps TRBD1 (6 bases). The sample comprised peripheral blood. The TCR sequence derives from a human donor in a cohort sampled during active COVID-19. DNA for the CDR3: TGTGCCTGGAGTCGGGGGGCGAATTCACCCCTCCACTTT. Protein: CAWSRGANSPLHF.